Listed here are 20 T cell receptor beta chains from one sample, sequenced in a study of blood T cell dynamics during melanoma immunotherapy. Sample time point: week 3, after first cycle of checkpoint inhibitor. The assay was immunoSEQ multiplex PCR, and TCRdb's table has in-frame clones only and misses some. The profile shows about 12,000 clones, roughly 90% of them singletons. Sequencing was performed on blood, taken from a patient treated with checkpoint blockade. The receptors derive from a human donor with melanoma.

For the CDR3, the DNA is TGTGCCAGCAGCCAAGATTCCCTAGCGGGGGGGCGGGTGGACGAGCAGTACTTC. Amino acids: CASSQDSLAGGRVDEQYF. V gene TRBV4-2 combines with J gene TRBJ2-7; the match to TRBD2 covers 12 bases. CDR1 is LGHNA and CDR2 is YNFKEQ in the germline V gene. V lost 0 bases and J lost 5; bases outside the gene matches: 11. This CDR3 region has 18 residues.

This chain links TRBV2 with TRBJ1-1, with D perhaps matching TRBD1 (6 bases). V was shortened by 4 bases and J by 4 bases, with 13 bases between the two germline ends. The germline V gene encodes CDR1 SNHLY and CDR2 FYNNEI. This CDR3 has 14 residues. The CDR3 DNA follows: TGTGCCAGCAGTGGGCAGGGGAGGGCCACTGAAGCTTTCTTT. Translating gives CASSGQGRATEAFF.

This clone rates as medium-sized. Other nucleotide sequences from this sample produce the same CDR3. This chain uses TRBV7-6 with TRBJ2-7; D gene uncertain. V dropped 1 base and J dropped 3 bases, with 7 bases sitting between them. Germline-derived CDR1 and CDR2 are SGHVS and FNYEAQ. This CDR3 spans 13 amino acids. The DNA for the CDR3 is TGTGCCAGCAGCTTAGGGCCGAACTACGAGCAGTACTTC. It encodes CASSLGPNYEQYF.

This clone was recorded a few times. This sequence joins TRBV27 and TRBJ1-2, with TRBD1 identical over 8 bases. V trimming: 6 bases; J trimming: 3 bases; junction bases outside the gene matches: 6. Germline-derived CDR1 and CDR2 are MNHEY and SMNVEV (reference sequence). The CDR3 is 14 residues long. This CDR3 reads CASSPGGADYGYTF. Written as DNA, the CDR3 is TGTGCCAGCAGCCCAGGGGGCGCGGACTATGGCTACACCTTC.

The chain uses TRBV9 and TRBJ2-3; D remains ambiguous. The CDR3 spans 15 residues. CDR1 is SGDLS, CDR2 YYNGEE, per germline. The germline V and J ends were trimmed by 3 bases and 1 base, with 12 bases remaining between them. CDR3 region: CASSAFSRGTDTQYF. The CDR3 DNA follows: TGTGCCAGCAGCGCCTTTTCTCGCGGCACAGATACGCAGTATTTT.

CDR3 region: CASRGQGNSPLHF. The CDR3, as DNA: TGCGCCAGCCGGGGACAGGGGAATTCACCCCTCCACTTT. J is TRBJ1-6 and V is TRBV4-1; 10 nucleotides align to TRBD1. CDR1 MGHRA and CDR2 YSYEKL come from the germline V gene. The CDR3 consists of 13 residues. The junction had 2 bases not matched to a gene; V was cut back by 8 bases and J by 7 bases.

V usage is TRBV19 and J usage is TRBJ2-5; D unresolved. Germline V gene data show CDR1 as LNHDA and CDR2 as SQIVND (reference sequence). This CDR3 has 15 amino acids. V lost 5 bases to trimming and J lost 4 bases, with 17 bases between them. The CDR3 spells CASSVYRAPRETQYF. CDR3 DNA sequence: TGTGCCAGTAGTGTTTACCGGGCCCCCAGAGAGACCCAGTACTTC.

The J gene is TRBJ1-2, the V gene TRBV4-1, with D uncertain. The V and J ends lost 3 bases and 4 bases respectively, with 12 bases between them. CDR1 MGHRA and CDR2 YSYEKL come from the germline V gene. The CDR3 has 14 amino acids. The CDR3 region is CASSHPPKGYGYTF. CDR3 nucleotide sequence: TGCGCCAGCAGCCACCCTCCGAAGGGCTATGGCTACACCTTC.

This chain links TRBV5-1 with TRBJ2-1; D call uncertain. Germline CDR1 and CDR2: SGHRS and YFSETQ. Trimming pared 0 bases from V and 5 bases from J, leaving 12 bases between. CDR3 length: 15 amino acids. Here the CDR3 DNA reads TGCGCCAGCAGCTTGGACCTTCGGGTCCACAATGAGCAGTTCTTC. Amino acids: CASSLDLRVHNEQFF.

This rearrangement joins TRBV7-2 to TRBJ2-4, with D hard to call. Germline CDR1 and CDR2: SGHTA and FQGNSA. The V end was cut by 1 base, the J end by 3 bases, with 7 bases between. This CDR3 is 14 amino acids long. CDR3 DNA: TGTGCCAGCAGCTTAGAAGGAAGCAAAAACATTCAGTACTTC. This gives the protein CASSLEGSKNIQYF.

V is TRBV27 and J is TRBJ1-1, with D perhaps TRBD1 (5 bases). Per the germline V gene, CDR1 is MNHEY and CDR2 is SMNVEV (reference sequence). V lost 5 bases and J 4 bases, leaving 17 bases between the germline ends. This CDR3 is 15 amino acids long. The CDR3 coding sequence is TGTGCCAGCAGTCTACTAGGGGACGGTAGCACTGAAGCTTTCTTT. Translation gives CASSLLGDGSTEAFF.

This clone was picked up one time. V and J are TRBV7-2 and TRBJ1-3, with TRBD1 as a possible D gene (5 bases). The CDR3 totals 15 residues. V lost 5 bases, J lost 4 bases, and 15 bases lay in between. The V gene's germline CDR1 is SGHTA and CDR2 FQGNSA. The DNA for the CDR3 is TGTGCCAGCAGCCGTGAGGGGCAGGTCGGAAACACCATATATTTT. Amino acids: CASSREGQVGNTIYF.

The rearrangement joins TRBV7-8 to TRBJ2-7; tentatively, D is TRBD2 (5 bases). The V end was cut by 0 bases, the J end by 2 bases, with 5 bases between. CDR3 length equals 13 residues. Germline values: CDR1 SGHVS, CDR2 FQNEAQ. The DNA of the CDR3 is TGTGCCAGCAGCTTAGCACTAGCCTACGAGCAGTACTTC. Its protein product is CASSLALAYEQYF.

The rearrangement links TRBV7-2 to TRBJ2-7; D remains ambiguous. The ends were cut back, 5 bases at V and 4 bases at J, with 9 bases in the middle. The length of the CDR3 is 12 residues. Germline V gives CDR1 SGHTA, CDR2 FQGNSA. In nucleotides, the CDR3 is TGTGCCAGCAGCCGAGACCTGTACGAGCAGTACTTC. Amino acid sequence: CASSRDLYEQYF.

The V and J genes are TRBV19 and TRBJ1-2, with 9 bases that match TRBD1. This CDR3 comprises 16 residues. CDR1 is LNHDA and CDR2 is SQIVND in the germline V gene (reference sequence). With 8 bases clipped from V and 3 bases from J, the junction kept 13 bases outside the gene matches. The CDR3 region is CASAYLGTGNDYGYTF. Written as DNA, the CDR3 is TGTGCCAGTGCCTATTTAGGGACAGGGAATGACTATGGCTACACCTTC.

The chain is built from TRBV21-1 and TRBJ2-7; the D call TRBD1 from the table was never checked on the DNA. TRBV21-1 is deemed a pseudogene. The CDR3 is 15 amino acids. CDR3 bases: TGTGCCAGCAGCAAAGTAGCAGGGATCCCATACGAGCAGTACTTC. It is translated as CASSKVAGIPYEQYF.

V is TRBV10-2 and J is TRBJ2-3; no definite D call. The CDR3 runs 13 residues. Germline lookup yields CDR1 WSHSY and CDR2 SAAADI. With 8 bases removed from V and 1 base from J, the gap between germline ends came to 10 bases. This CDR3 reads CASRATGTDTQYF. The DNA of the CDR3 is TGCGCCAGCCGGGCCACCGGCACAGATACGCAGTATTTT.

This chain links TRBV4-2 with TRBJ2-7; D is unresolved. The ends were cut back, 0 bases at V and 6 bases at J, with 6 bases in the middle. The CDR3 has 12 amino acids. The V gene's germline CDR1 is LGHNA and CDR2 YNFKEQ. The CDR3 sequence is CASSQEVGEQYF. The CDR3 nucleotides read TGTGCCAGCAGCCAAGAGGTAGGCGAGCAGTACTTC.

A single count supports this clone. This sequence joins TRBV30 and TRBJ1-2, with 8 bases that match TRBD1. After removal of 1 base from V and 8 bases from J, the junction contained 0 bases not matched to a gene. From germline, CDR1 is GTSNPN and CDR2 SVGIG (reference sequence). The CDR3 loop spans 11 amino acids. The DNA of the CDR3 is TGTGCCTGGAGTGGACAGGGGGGCTACACCTTC. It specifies CAWSGQGGYTF.

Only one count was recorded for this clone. The CDR3 nucleotides read TGTGCCAGTAATCACCCGGGGTCCACAGATACGCAGTATTTT. Residues: CASNHPGSTDTQYF. The V call is TRBV19, the J call TRBJ2-3, with a possible D match to TRBD2 (5 bases). The CDR3 covers 14 residues. V was trimmed by 7 bases and J by 2 bases, leaving 13 bases between them. Per the germline V gene, CDR1 is LNHDA and CDR2 is SQIVND (reference sequence).